The clone carrying this TCR beta chain was found a few times. Its antigen is unknown. PCR was performed a second time for about 7 to 11 cycles using a sample-barcoded 5' primer and a J-beta primer mix. TCRdb passed the 5' RACE reads through MiXCR, listing each CDR3 protein once. This sample has around 650,000 distinct CDR3 sequences, with less than 40% found just once. This sample was taken from a study of blood T cells in healthy people across ages. Broader study findings: A greater number of naive CD4+ cells and higher diversity distinguished long-lived donors from aged donors. Without sorted subsets, naive and antigen-experienced compartments could not be conclusively compared.

Sequenced sample: blood. This TCR derives from a woman of 80 years or more in good health.

The CDR3: CAWSVGRDSPLHF. DNA of the CDR3: TGTGCCTGGAGTGTAGGGAGGGACTCACCCCTCCACTTT. The J gene is TRBJ1-6, the V gene TRBV30; a possible D gene is TRBD1 (5 bases). V was cut by 0 bases and J by 10 bases, with 10 bases left in between. The CDR3 runs 13 residues. CDR1 and CDR2 (germline): GTSNPN, SVGIG (reference sequence).